This TCR beta chain was found in a study of regulatory T cells in long-lasting Graves disease. Study context: Positive TSH receptor antibodies alongside over 5 years of antithyroid drugs were what marked Graves' disease as persistent.

Sample time point: persistent/refractory GD, antithyroid drugs over 5 years with positive TRAb. Construction of the TCR library relied on RNA isolated from PBMCs. This clonotype has a count of ten or more. Its matching antigen is unknown. Arm-PCR of CDR3 regions with iRepertoire HTBI primers generated TCR beta libraries. TCRdb processed the multiplex PCR reads anew with MiXCR; each CDR3 protein has one entry. The data show 430,000 or so distinct CDR3 sequences, roughly a fifth seen once. Study-wide results and caveats: Study was limited to peripheral blood, excluding thyroid tissue.

This TCR was sampled from a female donor with Graves disease. The material was peripheral blood mononuclear cells (PBMCs), obtained when the disease was refractory, from a patient treated with antithyroid drugs.

CDR3 amino acids: CSADGQGNIQYF. CDR3 in DNA: TGCAGTGCCGACGGACAGGGGAACATTCAGTACTTC. V usage is TRBV20-1 and J usage is TRBJ2-4; 9 nucleotides line up with TRBD1. V lost 6 bases, J lost 7 bases, and 4 bases stayed unmatched. The CDR3 covers 12 residues. CDR1 is DFQATT, CDR2 SNEGSKA, per germline (reference sequence).